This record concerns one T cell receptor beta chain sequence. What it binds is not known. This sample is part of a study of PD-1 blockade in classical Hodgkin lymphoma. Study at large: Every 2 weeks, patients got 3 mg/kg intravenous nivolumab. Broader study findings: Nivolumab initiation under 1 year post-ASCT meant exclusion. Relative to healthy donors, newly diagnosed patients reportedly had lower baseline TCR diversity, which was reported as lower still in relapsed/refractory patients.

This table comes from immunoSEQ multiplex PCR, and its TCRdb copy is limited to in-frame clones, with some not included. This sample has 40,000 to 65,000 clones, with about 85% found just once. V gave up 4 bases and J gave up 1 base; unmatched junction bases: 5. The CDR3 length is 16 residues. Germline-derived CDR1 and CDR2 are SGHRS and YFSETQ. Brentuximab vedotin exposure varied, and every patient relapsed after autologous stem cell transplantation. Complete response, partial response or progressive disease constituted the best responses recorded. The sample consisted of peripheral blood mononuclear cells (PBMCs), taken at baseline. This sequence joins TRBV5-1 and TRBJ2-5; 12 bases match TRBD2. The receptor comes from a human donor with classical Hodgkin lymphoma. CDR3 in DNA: TGCGCCAGCAGCCCCAGACTAGCGGGGGTCCAAGAGACCCAGTACTTC. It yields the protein CASSPRLAGVQETQYF.